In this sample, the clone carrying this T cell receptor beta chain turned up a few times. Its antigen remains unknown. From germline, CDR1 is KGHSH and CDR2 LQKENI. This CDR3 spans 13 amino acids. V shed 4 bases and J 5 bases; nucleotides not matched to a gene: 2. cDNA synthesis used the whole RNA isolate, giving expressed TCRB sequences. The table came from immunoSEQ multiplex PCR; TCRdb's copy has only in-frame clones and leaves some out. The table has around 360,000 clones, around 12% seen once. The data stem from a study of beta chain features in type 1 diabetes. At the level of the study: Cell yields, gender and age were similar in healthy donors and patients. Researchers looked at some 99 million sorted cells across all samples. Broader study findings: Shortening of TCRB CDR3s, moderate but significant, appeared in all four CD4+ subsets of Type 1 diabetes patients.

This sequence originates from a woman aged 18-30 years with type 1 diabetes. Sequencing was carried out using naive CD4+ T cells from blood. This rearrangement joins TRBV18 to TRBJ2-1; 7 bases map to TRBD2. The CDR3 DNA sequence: TGTGCCAGCTCACACGGGACTAACAATGAGCAGTTCTTC. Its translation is CASSHGTNNEQFF.